This entry describes one T cell receptor (beta chain). Its antigen remains unknown. This record comes from a study of CXCR3-negative and CXCR3-positive naive CD8 T cells. Study-level background: Per library, roughly 1.4 +/- 0.3 million reads; about 135 million TRB reads overall.

By phenotype, naive CD8+ T cells were CD45RO-CCR7+CD27+CD95-. Study results and limitations: Sequencing showed both naive subsets with comparably high diversity, and memory CD8+ cells much lower.

Libraries were UMI-labeled 5' RACE TRB cDNA. One entry per CDR3 protein, without DNA, is what TCRdb gives after re-calling the 5' RACE reads. The listing records some 130,000 distinct CDR3 sequences. In germline, CDR1 is MNHEY, CDR2 SVGEGT. This CDR3 spans 15 amino acids. J is TRBJ1-5 and V is TRBV6-2 or TRBV6-3; as DNA is missing, the TRBD1 call by TCRdb cannot be tested. The sample taken for sequencing was naive CXCR3- CD8+ T cells from blood. Described subset: CD45RO-CCR7+CD27+CD95- naive CD8+ T cells lacking CXCR3 (TNR3-). The receptor was isolated from a human donor in good health. Some clones in this sample may be carry-over from other donors' samples. The CDR3 sequence: CASSLSRVGNQPQHF.